The 20 T cell receptor beta chains below come from one sample, sequenced in a study of regulatory T cells in long-lasting Graves disease. Assembly of TCR beta libraries relied on iRepertoire HTBI primers together with Arm-PCR of CDR3 regions. TCRdb itself ran the multiplex PCR reads through MiXCR, one entry per CDR3 protein. This sample yields approximately 300,000 distinct CDR3 sequences, of which roughly 18% are seen a single time; about 40% belongs to the top ten. The sample's time point: newly diagnosed GD, antithyroid drugs for less than 3 months. RNA extracted from PBMCs served as the sequencing template. The material sequenced was peripheral blood mononuclear cells (PBMCs), taken at new diagnosis, from a patient treated with antithyroid drugs. The receptors originated from a female donor with Graves disease.

This clonotype was seen a handful of times. The J gene is TRBJ1-5, the V gene TRBV20-1, with D unclear. Germline V gene sequence: CDR1 DFQATT, CDR2 SNEGSKA (reference sequence). The CDR3 runs to 14 residues. V lost 4 bases and J 2 bases, leaving 12 bases between the germline ends. For the CDR3, the DNA is TGCAGTGCTAAGCTGGGAATGGGCAATCAGCCCCAGCATTTT. Translated, it gives CSAKLGMGNQPQHF.

The chain is built from TRBV20-1 and TRBJ2-7; D could derive from TRBD1 or TRBD2 (6 bases each). Germline-derived CDR1 and CDR2 are DFQATT and SNEGSKA (reference sequence). The ends were cut back, 3 bases at V and 3 bases at J, with 18 bases in the middle. The CDR3 runs 15 residues. As DNA, the CDR3 is TGCAGTGCTAGGGAGGGGGGTGGGGGCTACTACGAGCAGTACTTC. Translated: CSAREGGGGYYEQYF.

This clonotype occurred many times. The rearrangement uses TRBV6-5 and TRBJ2-1; no clear D. Germline CDR1 and CDR2: MNHEY and SVGAGI. The germline V and J ends were trimmed by 3 bases and 7 bases, with 16 bases remaining between them. The CDR3 has 15 amino acids. DNA for the CDR3: TGTGCCAGCAGTTATAGAGTGGGTGCAAGGAATGAGCAGTTCTTC. As protein: CASSYRVGARNEQFF.

The sample holds many counts of this clonotype. This chain connects TRBV6-1 to TRBJ2-7; the D gene is possibly TRBD2 (5 bases). Trimming took 0 bases from V and 7 from J, leaving 13 bases between them. CDR3 length equals 14 residues. Germline CDR1 MNHNS, CDR2 SASEGT. The DNA for the CDR3 is TGTGCCAGCAGTGAAGCAGCGGACCCCTCTGAGCAGTACTTC. This sequence encodes CASSEAADPSEQYF.

This clonotype was detected ten times or more. The chain is built from TRBV28 and TRBJ2-3; tentatively, D is TRBD1 (6 bases). CDR1 MDHEN and CDR2 SYDVKM come from the germline V gene. The CDR3 spans 15 residues. With 2 bases removed from V and 0 bases from J, the gap between germline ends came to 9 bases. This chain's CDR3 is CASSLGDTSTDTQYF. DNA of the CDR3: TGTGCCAGCAGTTTAGGGGACACCAGCACAGATACGCAGTATTTT.

This clonotype was seen repeatedly, ten times or more. In nucleotides, the CDR3 is TGTGCCAGCAGTGATGGACTAGCCTACGAGCAGTACTTC. Protein sequence: CASSDGLAYEQYF. The chain is built from TRBV2 and TRBJ2-7; TRBD2 matches 7 bases. Germline values: CDR1 SNHLY, CDR2 FYNNEI. Germline trimming cut 3 bases from V and 2 bases from J; bases unmatched to any gene: 1. The CDR3 length is 13 residues.

This clonotype was counted a few times. The chain combines TRBV10-1 with TRBJ2-1, with D possibly TRBD2 on 5 matching bases. V gave up 4 bases and J gave up 9 bases, with 13 bases separating them. Germline V CDR1 and CDR2: WNHNN, SYGVQD (reference sequence). The CDR3 loop spans 13 amino acids. The chain's CDR3 is CASSGIDRGEQFF. The CDR3 DNA is TGCGCCAGCAGTGGAATTGACCGGGGTGAGCAGTTCTTC.

This clonotype was seen repeatedly, ten times or more. The CDR3 spells CASSLDPRMVATTDTQYF. Here the CDR3 DNA reads TGTGCCAGCAGCTTAGATCCAAGAATGGTAGCTACCACAGATACGCAGTATTTT. The J gene is TRBJ2-3, the V gene TRBV11-2; D not resolved. V was clipped by 0 bases and J by 2 bases, with 18 bases between them. Germline CDR1 and CDR2: SGHAT and FQNNGV. This CDR3 region has 18 residues.

This rearrangement joins TRBV30 to TRBJ2-1, with D perhaps TRBD1 (6 bases). Looked up from germline, CDR1 is GTSNPN and CDR2 is SVGIG (reference sequence). This CDR3 has 14 amino acids. V lost 0 bases and J lost 2, with 8 bases in between. CDR3 in DNA: TGTGCCTGGAGTGTGGGGGCCCCCTACAATGAGCAGTTCTTC. Protein sequence: CAWSVGAPYNEQFF.

This rearrangement joins TRBV24-1 to TRBJ2-2; D is perhaps TRBD1 or TRBD2 (6 bases each). This CDR3 region has 17 residues. Trimming stripped 4 bases from V and 4 bases from J, with 18 bases between. Germline CDR1 KGHDR, CDR2 SFDVKD. DNA for the CDR3: TGTGCCACCAGTGACTCCCGAAGGGGGGCGGGCACCGGGGAGCTGTTTTTT. Protein: CATSDSRRGAGTGELFF.

This chain connects TRBV20-1 to TRBJ2-7, with D hard to call. The CDR3 is 13 amino acids. The V gene lost 0 bases and the J gene lost 7 bases, with 13 bases spanning the gap. CDR1 DFQATT and CDR2 SNEGSKA come from the germline V gene (reference sequence). The CDR3 is CSARDRQLREQYF. The CDR3 DNA reads as TGCAGTGCTAGAGATCGGCAACTACGAGAGCAGTACTTC.

This clonotype turned up a few times. The rearrangement links TRBV19 to TRBJ2-3; possibly TRBD2 for D (6 bases). V lost 4 bases and J lost 2, with 10 bases in between. The CDR3 spans 14 residues. Germline V gene sequence: CDR1 LNHDA, CDR2 SQIVND (reference sequence). CDR3 coding DNA: TGTGCCAGTAGTAGAACTAGCTACACAGATACGCAGTATTTT. It encodes CASSRTSYTDTQYF.

This clonotype came up many times. This sequence joins TRBV5-1 and TRBJ1-6; D is unresolved. Trimming pared 0 bases from V and 10 bases from J, leaving 14 bases between. Germline V gene lookup returns CDR1 SGHRS and CDR2 YFSETQ. This CDR3 has 15 amino acids. CDR3 nucleotides: TGCGCCAGCAGCTTGGACACCTCCTTTGGGTCACCCCTCCACTTT. Encoded protein: CASSLDTSFGSPLHF.

This clonotype was detected many times. The gene calls are TRBV28 and TRBJ2-3; TRBD1 aligns across 10 bases. V lost 3 bases and J lost 2; bases outside the gene matches: 5. This CDR3 has 16 residues. The V gene's germline CDR1 is MDHEN and CDR2 SYDVKM. The CDR3 nucleotides are TGTGCCAGCAGTTTTGAGGGACAGGGGTACACAGATACGCAGTATTTT. Its translation is CASSFEGQGYTDTQYF.

In its sample, this clonotype was seen many times. This rearrangement joins TRBV5-1 to TRBJ2-7; TRBD1 is a possible D gene (7 bases). Germline-derived CDR1 and CDR2 are SGHRS and YFSETQ. CDR3 length: 14 amino acids. Trimming removed 1 base from V and 6 bases from J, with 14 bases in between. CDR3 DNA: TGCGCCAGCAGCTTGTCTCAGGGGGGCTTCGAGCAGTACTTC. This sequence encodes CASSLSQGGFEQYF.

The rearrangement joins TRBV10-3 to TRBJ2-5; D might be TRBD1 (5 bases). Germline CDR1 and CDR2: ENHRY and SYGVKD. The length of the CDR3 is 16 residues. The ends were cut back, 2 bases at V and 0 bases at J, with 13 bases in the middle. The DNA for the CDR3 is TGTGCCATCAGTGAGGGCCGGGCCAGGGACCAAGAGACCCAGTACTTC. Its protein product is CAISEGRARDQETQYF.

In this sample, this clonotype turned up many times. The rearrangement joins TRBV6-5 to TRBJ2-1; D is undetermined. The CDR3 sequence is 15 residues long. Trimming removed 0 bases from V and 6 bases from J, with 12 bases in between. The germline V gene encodes CDR1 MNHEY and CDR2 SVGAGI. In DNA form, the CDR3 reads TGTGCCAGCAGTTACTCGAGGCAGTCTGGCAATGAGCAGTTCTTC. Its protein is CASSYSRQSGNEQFF.

Ten or more counts support this clonotype. The gene calls are TRBV28 and TRBJ2-7; 9 nucleotides agree with TRBD2. The CDR3 loop spans 15 amino acids. J gave up 9 bases and V 2 bases, and 11 bases lay outside the gene matches. Germline CDR1 is MDHEN and CDR2 is SYDVKM. The CDR3 DNA reads as TGTGCCAGCAGTTTACTAGCGGGACGGCAGGCGGGGCAGTACTTC. Its translation: CASSLLAGRQAGQYF.

This clonotype showed up many times. The genes are TRBV4-1 and TRBJ2-5, with 10 bases fitting TRBD2. J gave up 4 bases and V 0 bases, and 11 bases lay outside the gene matches. The CDR3 spans 18 residues. CDR1 is MGHRA, CDR2 YSYEKL, per germline. The CDR3 bases are TGCGCCAGCAGCCAAGAAATCAGGACTAGCGGAGGGAGAGAGACCCAGTACTTC. Its translation: CASSQEIRTSGGRETQYF.

At least ten counts were recorded for this clonotype. This chain links TRBV5-1 with TRBJ1-5; D is unresolved. The CDR3 covers 11 residues. The V gene's germline CDR1 is SGHRS and CDR2 YFSETQ. V lost 7 bases to trimming and J lost 5 bases, with 7 bases between them. CDR3 DNA sequence: TGCGCCAGCGCAATTTATCAGCCCCAGCATTTT. Its protein product is CASAIYQPQHF.